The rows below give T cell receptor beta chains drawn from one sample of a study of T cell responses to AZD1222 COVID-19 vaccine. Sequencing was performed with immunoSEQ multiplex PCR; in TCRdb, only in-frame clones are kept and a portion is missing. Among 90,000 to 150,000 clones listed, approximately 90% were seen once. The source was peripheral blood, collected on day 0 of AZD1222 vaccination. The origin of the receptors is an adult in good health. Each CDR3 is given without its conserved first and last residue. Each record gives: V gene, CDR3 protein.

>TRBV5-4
ASSEPGRDNSPLH
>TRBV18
ASSSGGVNTGELF
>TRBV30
AWTPGLGQY
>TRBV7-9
ASPQTGLNTEAF
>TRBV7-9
ASSASRDGRDEQY
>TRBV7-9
ASSPGQGVYQPQH
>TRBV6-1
ASSESRVASGGQY
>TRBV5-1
ASSPPLNMNTEAF
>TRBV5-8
ASSLARASYEQY
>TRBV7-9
ASSLLVNSGANVLT
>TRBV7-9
ASSLVGYEQY
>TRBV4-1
ASSYSYNEQF
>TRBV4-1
ASSQVTGYYEQY
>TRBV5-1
ASRSTDSNQPQH
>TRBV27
ASSFQNRAGLRRGTEAF
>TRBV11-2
ASSRDREYEQY
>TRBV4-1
ASSQAPGTGYGYT
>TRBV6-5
ASSRGDRVNTEAF
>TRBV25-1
ASGVSYEQY
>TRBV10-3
AISDFTGGDGGYT
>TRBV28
ASGEPGQGSYEQY
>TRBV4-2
ASSQDRDSYEQY
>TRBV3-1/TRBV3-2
ASSQKQGRDGYT
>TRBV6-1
ASSEEGGTGSYEQY
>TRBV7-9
ASSYSLTATNEKLF
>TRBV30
AWTRITGRVRLSSYEQY
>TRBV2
ASKGTTSNTGELF
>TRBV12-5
ASGPGSPEQF
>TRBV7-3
ASSFSVGELF
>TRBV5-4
ASSEGQGSPLH
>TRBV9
ASSSRTGATEGAF
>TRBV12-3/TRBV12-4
ASTRGRNTEAF
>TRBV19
ASRIRDQPQH
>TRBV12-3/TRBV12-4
ASSQDRGTEAF
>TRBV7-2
ASSLAGIGATYEQY
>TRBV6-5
ASSSQTEPYGYT
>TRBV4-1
ASSPAGNTIY
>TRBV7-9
ASSLVAGDYGYT
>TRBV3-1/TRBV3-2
ASSHLGQVVF
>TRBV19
ASSMSRVSKGNTIY
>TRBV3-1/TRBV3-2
ASSQDAGYNSPLH
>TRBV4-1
ASSQDKRDYQETQY
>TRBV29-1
SAVVDRNIYEQY
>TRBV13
ASPGPPGDTQY
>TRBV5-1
ASSFTGLDTEAF
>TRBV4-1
ASSQDVGETTEAF
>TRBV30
AWRGTGGTEAF
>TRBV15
ATSSGAPGAISPLH
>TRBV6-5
ASSLGFSYNEQF
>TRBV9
ASSLQGRTNEKLF
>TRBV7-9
ASSTTGSGNQPQH
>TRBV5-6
ASSQIGTDNSPLH
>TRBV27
ASSEVGGANVLT
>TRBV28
ASTLPGQANYGYT
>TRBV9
ASSVGQGENTIY
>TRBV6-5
ASRDRVDTIY
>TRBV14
ASSQDGGQSNYGYT
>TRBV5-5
ASSPDLGRLLYGYT
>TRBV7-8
ASSLGQGVGGYT